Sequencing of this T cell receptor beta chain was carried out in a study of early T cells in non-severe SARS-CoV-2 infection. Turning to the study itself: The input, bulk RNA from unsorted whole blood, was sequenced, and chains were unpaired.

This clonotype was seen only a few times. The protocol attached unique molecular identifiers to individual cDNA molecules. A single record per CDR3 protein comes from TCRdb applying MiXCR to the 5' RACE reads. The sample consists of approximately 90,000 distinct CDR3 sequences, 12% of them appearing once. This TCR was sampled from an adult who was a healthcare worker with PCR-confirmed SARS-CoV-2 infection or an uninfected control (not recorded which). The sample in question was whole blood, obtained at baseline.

The CDR3: CASSLSIRDETQYF. The CDR3 DNA reads as TGTGCCAGCAGCTTATCCATCCGCGACGAGACCCAGTACTTC. The chain joins TRBV11-2 to TRBJ2-5, with D hard to call. Trimming removed 2 bases at V and 5 bases at J, with 12 bases between. Germline CDR1 is SGHAT and CDR2 is FQNNGV. This CDR3 is 14 amino acids long.